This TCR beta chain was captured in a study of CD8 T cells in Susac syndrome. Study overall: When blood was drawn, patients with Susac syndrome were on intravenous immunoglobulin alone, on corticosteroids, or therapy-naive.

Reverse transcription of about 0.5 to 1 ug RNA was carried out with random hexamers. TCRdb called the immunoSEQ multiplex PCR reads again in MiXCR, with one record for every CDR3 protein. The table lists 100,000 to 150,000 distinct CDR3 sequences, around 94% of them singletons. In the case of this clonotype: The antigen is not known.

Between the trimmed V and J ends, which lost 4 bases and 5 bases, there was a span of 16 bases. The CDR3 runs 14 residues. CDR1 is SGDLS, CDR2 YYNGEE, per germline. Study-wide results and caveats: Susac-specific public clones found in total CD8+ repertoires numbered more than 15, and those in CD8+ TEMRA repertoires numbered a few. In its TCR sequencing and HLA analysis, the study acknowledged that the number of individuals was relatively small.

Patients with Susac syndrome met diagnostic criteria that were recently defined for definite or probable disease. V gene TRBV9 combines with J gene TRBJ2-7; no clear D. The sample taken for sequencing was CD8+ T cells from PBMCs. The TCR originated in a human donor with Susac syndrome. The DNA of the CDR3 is TGTGCCAGCAGCCCCGACGCGACCGTTCACGAGCAGTACTTC. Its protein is CASSPDATVHEQYF.